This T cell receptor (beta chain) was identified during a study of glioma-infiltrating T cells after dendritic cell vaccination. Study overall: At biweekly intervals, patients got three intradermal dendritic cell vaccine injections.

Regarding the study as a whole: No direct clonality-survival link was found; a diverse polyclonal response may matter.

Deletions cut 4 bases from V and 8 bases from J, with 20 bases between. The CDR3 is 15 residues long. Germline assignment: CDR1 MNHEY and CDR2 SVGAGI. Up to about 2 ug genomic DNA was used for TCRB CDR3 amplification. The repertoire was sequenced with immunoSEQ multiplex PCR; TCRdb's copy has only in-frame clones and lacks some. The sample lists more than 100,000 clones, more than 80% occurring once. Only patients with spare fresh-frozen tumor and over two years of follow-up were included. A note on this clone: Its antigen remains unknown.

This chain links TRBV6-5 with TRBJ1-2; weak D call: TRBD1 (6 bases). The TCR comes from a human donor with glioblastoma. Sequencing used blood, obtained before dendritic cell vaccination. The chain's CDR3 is CASSLVVGTNNGYTF. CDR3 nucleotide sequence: TGTGCCAGCAGTTTAGTGGTAGGGACAAATAACGGCTACACCTTC.